This TCR beta chain was documented in a study of monozygotic twins with inflammatory bowel disease. CDR3 length equals 15 residues. Germline V gives CDR1 KGHDR, CDR2 SFDVKD. From the 5' RACE reads, TCRdb lists one entry per CDR3 protein and no DNA. This sample's clone table lists roughly 320,000 distinct CDR3 sequences. Sequenced material: blood. The clonotype was recovered from a human donor with ulcerative colitis or Crohn's disease, or a healthy co-twin of an affected twin (not recorded which). The genes are TRBV24-1 and TRBJ2-3; TCRdb's D call, TRBD1, is unchecked because there is no DNA. CDR3 protein: CATSDPGMGPDTQYF.